This entry lists 24 T cell receptor beta chains sequenced from one sample in a study of cytomegalovirus exposure and HLA in healthy donors. 13 Jbeta primers and 60 Vbeta primers were used for the PCR. Assay: immunoSEQ multiplex PCR; the TCRdb copy retains only in-frame clones and omits some. The sample holds over 100,000 clones, under 85% seen once. The sample comprised PBMCs. Receptors were obtained from a man in his forties or fifties in good health and CMV-seropositive.

The chain recombines TRBV7-6 with TRBJ2-7, with 9 nucleotides matching TRBD1. Unmatched junction bases numbered 3, after V lost 1 base and J lost 2 bases. Looked up from germline, CDR1 is SGHVS and CDR2 is FNYEAQ. This CDR3 comprises 15 residues. CDR3 nucleotide sequence: TGTGCCAGCAGCTTAGGACAGGGGGTAACCTACGAGCAGTACTTC. Amino acid sequence: CASSLGQGVTYEQYF.

The chain uses TRBV4-1 and TRBJ2-5, with a tentative D call TRBD1 (6 bases). CDR1 is MGHRA, CDR2 YSYEKL, per germline. V lost 1 base and J lost 2, with 14 bases in between. CDR3 length equals 16 residues. This chain's CDR3 is CASSQVDRYLQETQYF. The CDR3 nucleotides are TGCGCCAGCAGCCAAGTTGACAGGTACCTGCAAGAGACCCAGTACTTC.

V usage is TRBV15 and J usage is TRBJ2-5, with TRBD2 matching over 7 bases. With V trimmed by 4 bases and J by 11 bases, 7 bases remained unmatched. CDR1 is LNHNV and CDR2 is YYDKDF in the germline V gene (reference sequence). The CDR3 sequence is 12 residues long. The CDR3 DNA follows: TGTGCCACCAGCACAGAATCGCGGGAGCAGTACTTC. Translated: CATSTESREQYF.

The gene calls are TRBV2 and TRBJ1-1; TRBD1 matches 8 bases. CDR3 size: 16 residues. Germline V gene data show CDR1 as SNHLY and CDR2 as FYNNEI. Trimming cost V 1 base and J 5 bases; bases outside gene matches: 9. Written as DNA, the CDR3 is TGTGCCAGCAGTGAAGGATCCCAGGGGGCAGGGACTGAAGCTTTCTTT. It translates to CASSEGSQGAGTEAFF.

V and J are TRBV18 and TRBJ1-5, with 8 bases identical to TRBD1. Germline CDR1 and CDR2: KGHSH and LQKENI. This CDR3 region has 16 residues. V lost 2 bases to trimming and J lost 6 bases; unmatched junction nucleotides: 9. The CDR3 spells CASSPSVTGEGQPQHF. The CDR3 nucleotides are TGTGCCAGCTCACCATCCGTGACAGGGGAAGGTCAGCCCCAGCATTTT.

The V call is TRBV19, the J call TRBJ2-7; 9 bases agree with TRBD1. Trimming took 3 bases from V and 3 from J; bases not matched to a gene: 6. The germline V gene has CDR1 LNHDA and CDR2 SQIVND (reference sequence). This CDR3 has 15 amino acids. Here the CDR3 reads CASSIIGQGIYEQYF. CDR3 DNA: TGTGCCAGTAGTATTATTGGACAGGGGATCTACGAGCAGTACTTC.

V gene TRBV2 combines with J gene TRBJ2-1; D call uncertain. V lost 7 bases to trimming and J lost 4 bases, with 5 bases between them. The CDR3 consists of 11 residues. CDR1 and CDR2 from the germline V gene are SNHLY and FYNNEI. CDR3 sequence reads: CASNSYNEQFF. CDR3 nucleotide sequence: TGTGCCAGCAATTCATACAATGAGCAGTTCTTC. Looking up the rest from reference TRBV2 and TRBJ2-1 gives the full variable domain: EPEVTQTPSHQVTQMGQEVILRCVPISNHLYFYWYRQILGQKVEFLVSFYNNEISEKSEIFDDQFSVERPDGSNFTLKIRSTKLEDSAMYFCASNSYNEQFFGPGTRLTVL.

The CDR3 DNA is TGCAGCGTTGGGAGACGGGGGGCAGATACGCAGTATTTT. The encoded protein is CSVGRRGADTQYF. This chain joins TRBV29-1 and TRBJ2-3; 7 bases fit TRBD2. This CDR3 has 13 residues. The junction had 5 bases not matched to a gene; V was cut back by 4 bases and J by 4 bases. Per the germline V gene, CDR1 is SQVTM and CDR2 is ANQGSEA.

The chain couples TRBV7-8 to TRBJ2-5; no reliable D call. The last part of the DNA fits TRBJ2-7 better; the J call may be wrong. This CDR3 spans 11 amino acids. The germline V gene has CDR1 SGHVS and CDR2 FQNEAQ. The CDR3 DNA sequence: TGTGCCAGCAGCTTATACTACGAGCAGTACTTC. This sequence encodes CASSLYYEQYF.

The rearrangement links TRBV5-5 to TRBJ2-2; D unresolved. The CDR3 sequence is 15 residues long. Germline V gives CDR1 SGHKS, CDR2 YYEKEE (reference sequence). V dropped 2 bases and J dropped 0 bases, with 8 bases sitting between them. DNA of the CDR3: TGTGCCAGCAGCTTTCGTCCTGCGAACACCGGGGAGCTGTTTTTT. It is translated as CASSFRPANTGELFF.

The chain uses TRBV28 and TRBJ1-5; D remains ambiguous. Germline CDR1 is MDHEN and CDR2 is SYDVKM. Trimming left V 2 bases short and J 9 bases short, with 20 bases between. The CDR3 is 16 amino acids. DNA for the CDR3: TGTGCCAGCAGTTTACCCCGCGGGGAAATTTCTCCGCCCCAGCATTTT. This codes for CASSLPRGEISPPQHF. Full variable domain (missing parts from reference TRBV28 and TRBJ1-5): DVKVTQSSRYLVKRTGEKVFLECVQDMDHENMFWYRQDPGLGLRLIYFSYDVKMKEKGDIPEGYSVSREKKERFSLILESASTNQTSMYLCASSLPRGEISPPQHFGDGTRLSIL.

The chain links TRBV6-4 to TRBJ2-1; D perhaps matches TRBD1 (5 bases). The CDR3 covers 14 residues. Germline V gene sequence: CDR1 MRHNA, CDR2 SNTAGT. Trimming left V 5 bases short and J 2 bases short, with 10 bases between. The CDR3 here is CASSPEGAYNEQFF. The CDR3 bases are TGTGCCAGCAGTCCGGAAGGGGCCTACAATGAGCAGTTCTTC.

In the case of this clone: Sequence at one end of the junction differs from germline and may be a read error. J is TRBJ2-7 and V is TRBV7-9, with 9 bases identical to TRBD1. Germline V gene data show CDR1 as SEHNR and CDR2 as FQNEAQ (reference sequence). This CDR3 is built from 16 residues. CDR3: CSSSLASGQGNYEQYF. CDR3 nucleotides: TGTTCCAGCAGCTTAGCTTCAGGACAGGGGAATTACGAGCAGTACTTC.

The gene calls are TRBV19 and TRBJ1-5; D uncertain. The CDR3 is made up of 15 amino acids. V lost 5 bases and J lost 0, with 11 bases in between. CDR1 and CDR2 (germline): LNHDA, SQIVND (reference sequence). The chain's CDR3 is CASSERGSSNQPQHF. CDR3 sequence (DNA): TGTGCCAGTAGTGAACGAGGGAGTAGCAATCAGCCCCAGCATTTT.

This chain joins TRBV5-5 and TRBJ1-6; tentatively, D is TRBD1 (6 bases). The CDR3 covers 15 residues. V dropped 0 bases and J dropped 6 bases, with 10 bases sitting between them. Germline CDR1 reads SGHKS; CDR2 reads YYEKEE (reference sequence). In nucleotides, the CDR3 is TGTGCCAGCAGCTTGGGGGACATCGTTAATTCACCCCTCCACTTT. Amino acid sequence: CASSLGDIVNSPLHF.

This CDR3 is CASSVEGTGNTGELFF. CDR3 nucleotide sequence: TGTGCCAGCAGCGTAGAGGGGACAGGGAACACCGGGGAGCTGTTTTTT. The rearrangement links TRBV9 to TRBJ2-2; 8 bases fit TRBD1. CDR1 and CDR2 from the germline V gene are SGDLS and YYNGEE. The CDR3 contains 16 residues. Losses at the gene ends were 0 bases for V and 1 base for J; bases not matched to a gene: 2. Drawing the rest from reference TRBV9 and TRBJ2-2, the complete variable domain is DSGVTQTPKHLITATGQRVTLRCSPRSGDLSVYWYQQSLDQGLQFLIQYYNGEERAKGNILERFSAQQFPDLHSELNLSSLELGDSALYFCASSVEGTGNTGELFFGEGSRLTVL.

The chain is built from TRBV9 and TRBJ2-2; 8 positions agree with TRBD2. Germline loops: CDR1 SGDLS, CDR2 YYNGEE. There are 16 residues in the CDR3. V shed 4 bases and J 2 bases; nucleotides not matched to a gene: 7. The CDR3 sequence: CASSLPGLVNTGELFF. The CDR3 nucleotides are TGTGCCAGCAGCTTACCGGGACTAGTAAACACCGGGGAGCTGTTTTTT.

The chain carries TRBV6-4 and TRBJ1-3; TRBD1 matches 9 bases. Trimming removed 8 bases from V and 4 bases from J; junction bases left unmatched: 3. The germline V gene encodes CDR1 MRHNA and CDR2 SNTAGT. This CDR3 region has 13 residues. The CDR3 region has the DNA TGTGCCAGCCCCGGGACAGGGGGAAACACCATATATTTT. Its protein product is CASPGTGGNTIYF.

A few counts support this clone. This chain links TRBV5-1 with TRBJ1-2; 8 bases match TRBD1. Unmatched junction bases numbered 9, after V lost 4 bases and J lost 7 bases. There are 14 residues in the CDR3. The germline CDR1 and CDR2 sequences are SGHRS and YFSETQ. The CDR3 DNA reads TGCGCCAGCAGCCCCACTACAGGGGGTAGTGGCTACACCTTC. Protein product: CASSPTTGGSGYTF.

The chain employs TRBV11-2 and TRBJ2-3, with 8 bases identical to TRBD1. Germline CDR1 reads SGHAT; CDR2 reads FQNNGV. The V and J ends lost 1 base and 4 bases, in that order; junction bases with no gene match: 7. The CDR3 length is 16 residues. The CDR3 DNA sequence: TGTGCCAGCAGCTTAGCTGCAGGGGGCGCCTCAGATACGCAGTATTTT. Amino acids: CASSLAAGGASDTQYF.

The V and J genes are TRBV2 and TRBJ2-7; D ambiguous. CDR3 length: 14 residues. Germline V gives CDR1 SNHLY, CDR2 FYNNEI. Trimming took off 3 bases at V and 3 bases at J, with 12 bases between the two ends. The CDR3 sequence is CASSDPRFGYEQYF. CDR3 DNA sequence: TGTGCCAGCAGTGACCCTAGGTTTGGCTACGAGCAGTACTTC.

This clone has a single count. A read error may produce the germline difference seen at one junction end. Written as DNA, the CDR3 is TGTTCCAGCAGCTTAGCCCACGGGGGGGCGGGGAACACTGAAGCTTTCTTT. Protein sequence: CSSSLAHGGAGNTEAFF. The rearrangement uses TRBV7-9 and TRBJ1-1; tentative D call: TRBD1 (6 bases). The CDR3 consists of 17 residues. Germline values: CDR1 SEHNR, CDR2 FQNEAQ (reference sequence).

The V gene is TRBV10-3, the J gene TRBJ1-1; D is undetermined. The V gene lost 6 bases and the J gene lost 6 bases, with 17 bases spanning the gap. This CDR3 contains 14 residues. CDR1 ENHRY and CDR2 SYGVKD come from the germline V gene. The CDR3 DNA reads TGTGCCATCAGCCTGGGGAGGTCAGTTCCTGAAGCTTTCTTT. This codes for CAISLGRSVPEAFF.

V is TRBV28 and J is TRBJ1-2; D is uncertain. The V gene lost 8 bases and the J gene lost 3 bases, with 22 bases spanning the gap. The CDR3 is 16 residues long. The germline V gene encodes CDR1 MDHEN and CDR2 SYDVKM. This chain's CDR3 is CASHSVYEARDYGYTF. The CDR3 DNA follows: TGTGCCAGCCACTCGGTTTATGAGGCGCGGGACTATGGCTACACCTTC.